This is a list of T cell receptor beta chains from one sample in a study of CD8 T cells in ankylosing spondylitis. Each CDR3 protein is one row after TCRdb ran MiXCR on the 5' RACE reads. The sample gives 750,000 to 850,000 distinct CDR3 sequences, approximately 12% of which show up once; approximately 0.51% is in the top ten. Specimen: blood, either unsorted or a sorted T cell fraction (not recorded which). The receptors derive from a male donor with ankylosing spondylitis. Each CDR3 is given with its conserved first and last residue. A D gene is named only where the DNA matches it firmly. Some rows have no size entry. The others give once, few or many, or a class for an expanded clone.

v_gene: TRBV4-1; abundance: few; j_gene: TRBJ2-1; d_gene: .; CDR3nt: TGCGCCAGCAGGGACGGGGGAGGACGTCGCAATGAGCAGTTCTTC; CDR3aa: CASRDGGGRRNEQFF
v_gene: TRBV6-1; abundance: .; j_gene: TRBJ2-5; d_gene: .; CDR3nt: TGTGCCAGCAAAAATCTAGGGTATGAGACCCAGTACTTC; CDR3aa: CASKNLGYETQYF
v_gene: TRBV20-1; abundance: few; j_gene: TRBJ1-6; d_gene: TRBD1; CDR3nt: TGCAGTGCTAGGACCCCGGGACAGGGGAAATCCCTCCACTTT; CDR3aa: CSARTPGQGKSLHF
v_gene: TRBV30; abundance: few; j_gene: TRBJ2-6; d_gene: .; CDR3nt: TGTGCCTGGAGTCCCCCGGCCAACGTCCTGACTTTC; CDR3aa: CAWSPPANVLTF
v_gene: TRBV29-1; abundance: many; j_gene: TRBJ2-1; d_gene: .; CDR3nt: TGCAGCACCCAAGGTTATAGACCGAATGAGCAGTTCTTC; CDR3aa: CSTQGYRPNEQFF
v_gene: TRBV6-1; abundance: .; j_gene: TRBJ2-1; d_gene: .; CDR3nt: TGTGCCAGCAGTAGAGACTTGGGCGGTGATGAGCAGTTCTTC; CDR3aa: CASSRDLGGDEQFF
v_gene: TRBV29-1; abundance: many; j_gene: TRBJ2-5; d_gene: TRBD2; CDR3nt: TGCAGCGTTACAGCGCTAGCGGGGGACCAAGAGACCCAGTACTTC; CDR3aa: CSVTALAGDQETQYF
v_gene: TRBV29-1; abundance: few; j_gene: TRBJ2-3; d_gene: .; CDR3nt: TGCAGCGTTGAAAGGGGGGGGGACGGCACCACAGATACGCAGTATTTT; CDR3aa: CSVERGGDGTTDTQYF
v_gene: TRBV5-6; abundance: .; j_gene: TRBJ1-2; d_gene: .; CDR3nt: TGTGCCACAAACTGGTTGGGGGAGACTAACTATGGCTACACCTTC; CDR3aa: CATNWLGETNYGYTF
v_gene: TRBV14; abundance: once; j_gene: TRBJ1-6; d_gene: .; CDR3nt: TGTGCCAGCAGCCAAGTCAACAGGGCCTGGCGTAGGGGGATCTATAATTCACCCCTCCACTTT; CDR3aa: CASSQVNRAWRRGIYNSPLHF
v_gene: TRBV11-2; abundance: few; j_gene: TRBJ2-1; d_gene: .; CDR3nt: TGTGCCAGCAGCTTATGGGTACCCGGGTACTACAATGAGCAGTTCTTC; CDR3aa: CASSLWVPGYYNEQFF
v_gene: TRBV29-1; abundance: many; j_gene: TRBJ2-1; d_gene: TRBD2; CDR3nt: TGCAGCGTTGAACCGTCTTGGGAGGGGATTATCCGCAATGAGCAGTTCTTC; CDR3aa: CSVEPSWEGIIRNEQFF
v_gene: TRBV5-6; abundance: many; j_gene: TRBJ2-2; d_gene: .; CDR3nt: TGTGCCAGCAGCCCCGCGCCGTACCGAAACACCGGGGAGCTGTTTTTT; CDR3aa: CASSPAPYRNTGELFF
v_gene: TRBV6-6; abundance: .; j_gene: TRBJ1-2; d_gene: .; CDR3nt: TGTGCCAGCAGTTACTTTTCTGAATATGGCTACACCTTC; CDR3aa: CASSYFSEYGYTF
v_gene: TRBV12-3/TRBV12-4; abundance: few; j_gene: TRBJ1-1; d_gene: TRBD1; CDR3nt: TGTGCCAGCAGTTTAGAGACAGGGGTCACTGAAGCTTTCTTT; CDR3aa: CASSLETGVTEAFF
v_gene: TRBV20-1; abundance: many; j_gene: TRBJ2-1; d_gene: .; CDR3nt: TGCAGTGCTAGAGTACAACTACCCTACAATGAGCAGTTCTTC; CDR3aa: CSARVQLPYNEQFF
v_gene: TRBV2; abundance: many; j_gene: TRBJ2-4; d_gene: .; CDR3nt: TGTGCCAGCAGCCCCCAGGGAATTCAGTACTTC; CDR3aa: CASSPQGIQYF
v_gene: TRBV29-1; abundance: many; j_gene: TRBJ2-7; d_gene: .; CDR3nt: TGCAGCGTGGGGGCCCGTTGGCAGCGAACCGAGCAGTACTTC; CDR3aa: CSVGARWQRTEQYF
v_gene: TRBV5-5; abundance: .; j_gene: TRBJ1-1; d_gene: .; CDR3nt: TGTGCCAGCTCTCCGAGGGGGGCACTTATGAACACTGAAGCTTTCTTT; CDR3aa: CASSPRGALMNTEAFF
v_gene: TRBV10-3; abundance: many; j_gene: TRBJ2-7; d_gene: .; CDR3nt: TGTGCCATCAGTTCAGGTACCTACGAGCAGTACTTC; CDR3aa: CAISSGTYEQYF
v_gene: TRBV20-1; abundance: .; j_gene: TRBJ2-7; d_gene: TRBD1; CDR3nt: TGCAGTGCTAGAGGTGGGCAGGGGGACTACGAGCAGTACTTC; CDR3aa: CSARGGQGDYEQYF
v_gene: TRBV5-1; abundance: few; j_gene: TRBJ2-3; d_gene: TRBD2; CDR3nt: TGCGCCAGCAGCTTCGCCCTCGGGGGGGCAACAGATACGCAGTATTTT; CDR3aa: CASSFALGGATDTQYF